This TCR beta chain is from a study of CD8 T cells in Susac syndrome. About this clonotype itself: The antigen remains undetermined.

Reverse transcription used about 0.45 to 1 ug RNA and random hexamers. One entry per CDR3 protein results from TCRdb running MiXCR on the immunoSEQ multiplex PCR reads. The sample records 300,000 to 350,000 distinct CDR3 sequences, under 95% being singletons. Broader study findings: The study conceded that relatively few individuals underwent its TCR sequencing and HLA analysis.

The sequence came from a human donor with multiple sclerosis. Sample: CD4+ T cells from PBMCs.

CDR3 nucleotide sequence: TGCGCCAGCAGCTGGGGGGACAGACCCTACGAGCAGTACTTC. Residues: CASSWGDRPYEQYF. J is TRBJ2-7 and V is TRBV5-1, with D perhaps TRBD1 (7 bases). The CDR3 length is 14 residues. The ends were cut back, 3 bases at V and 2 bases at J, with 12 bases in the middle. Germline assignment: CDR1 SGHRS and CDR2 YFSETQ.